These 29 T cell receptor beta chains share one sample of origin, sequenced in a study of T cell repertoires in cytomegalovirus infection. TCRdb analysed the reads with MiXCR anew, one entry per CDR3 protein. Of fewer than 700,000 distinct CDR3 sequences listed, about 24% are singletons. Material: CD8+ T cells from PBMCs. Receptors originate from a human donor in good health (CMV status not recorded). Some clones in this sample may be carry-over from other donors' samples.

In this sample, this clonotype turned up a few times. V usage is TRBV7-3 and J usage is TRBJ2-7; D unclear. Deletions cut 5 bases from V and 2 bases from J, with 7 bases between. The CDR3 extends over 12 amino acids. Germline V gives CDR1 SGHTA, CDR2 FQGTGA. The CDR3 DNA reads TGTGCCAGCAGCAAACCAGCCTACGAGCAGTACGTC. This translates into CASSKPAYEQYV.

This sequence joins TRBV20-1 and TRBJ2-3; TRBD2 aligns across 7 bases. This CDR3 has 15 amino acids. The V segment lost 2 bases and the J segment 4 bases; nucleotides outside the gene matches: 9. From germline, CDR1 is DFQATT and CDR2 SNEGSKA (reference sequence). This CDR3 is CSARSWRGTADTQYF. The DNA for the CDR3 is TGCAGTGCTAGATCATGGCGGGGGACGGCAGATACGCAGTATTTT.

This CDR3 reads CASSRGTGAHNEQFF. Written as DNA, the CDR3 is TGTGCCAGCAGCCGGGGGACAGGGGCACACAATGAGCAGTTCTTC. This chain joins TRBV5-6 and TRBJ2-1; 10 bases are shared with TRBD1. V shed 4 bases, J shed 5 bases, and the junction held 6 bases outside the gene matches. The CDR3 has 15 residues. The germline V gene encodes CDR1 SGHDT and CDR2 YYEEEE.

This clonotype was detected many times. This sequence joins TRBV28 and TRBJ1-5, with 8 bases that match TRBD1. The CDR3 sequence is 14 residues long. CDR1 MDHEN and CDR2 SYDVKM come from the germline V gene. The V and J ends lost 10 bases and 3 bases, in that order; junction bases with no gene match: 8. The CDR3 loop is CATHDRGYNQPQHF. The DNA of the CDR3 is TGTGCCACTCACGACAGGGGTTACAATCAGCCCCAGCATTTT.

The CDR3 nucleotides read TGTGCCAGCAGTTTTCCCCTGGACAGGGGAGGCTCCTACACAGATACGCAGTATTTT. Translating it yields CASSFPLDRGGSYTDTQYF. J is TRBJ2-3 and V is TRBV2, with 9 bases that match TRBD1. V was pared by 5 bases and J by 2 bases, with 17 bases of the junction left unmatched. Germline CDR1 reads SNHLY; CDR2 reads FYNNEI. CDR3 length: 19 amino acids.

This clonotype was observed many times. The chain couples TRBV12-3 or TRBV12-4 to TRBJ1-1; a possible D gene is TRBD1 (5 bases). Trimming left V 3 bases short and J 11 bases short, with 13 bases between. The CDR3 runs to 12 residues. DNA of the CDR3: TGTGCCAGCAGTTTCGGGGTCAGGGACGCTTTCTTT. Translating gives CASSFGVRDAFF.

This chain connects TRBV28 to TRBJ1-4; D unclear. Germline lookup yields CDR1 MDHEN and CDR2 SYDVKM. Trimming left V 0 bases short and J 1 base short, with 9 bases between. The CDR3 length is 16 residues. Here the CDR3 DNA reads TGTGCCAGCAGTTTATGGCTAGGAGGAACTAATGAAAAACTGTTTTTT. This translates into CASSLWLGGTNEKLFF. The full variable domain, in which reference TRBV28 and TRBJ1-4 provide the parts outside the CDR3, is DVKVTQSSRYLVKRTGEKVFLECVQDMDHENMFWYRQDPGLGLRLIYFSYDVKMKEKGDIPEGYSVSREKKERFSLILESASTNQTSMYLCASSLWLGGTNEKLFFGSGTQLSVL.

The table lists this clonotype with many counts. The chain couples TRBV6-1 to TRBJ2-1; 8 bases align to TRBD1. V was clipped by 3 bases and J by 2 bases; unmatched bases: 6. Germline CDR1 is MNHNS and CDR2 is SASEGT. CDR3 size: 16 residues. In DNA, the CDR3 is TGTGCCAGCAGTGACCCCCCGACAGGGGCCTACAATGAGCAGTTCTTC. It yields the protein CASSDPPTGAYNEQFF.

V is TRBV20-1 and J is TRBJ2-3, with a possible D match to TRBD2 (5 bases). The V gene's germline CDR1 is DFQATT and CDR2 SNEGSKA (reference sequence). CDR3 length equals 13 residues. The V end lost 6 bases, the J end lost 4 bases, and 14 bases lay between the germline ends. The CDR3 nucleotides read TGCAGTGCCGATACGAGGGAAGCAGATACGCAGTATTTT. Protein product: CSADTREADTQYF.

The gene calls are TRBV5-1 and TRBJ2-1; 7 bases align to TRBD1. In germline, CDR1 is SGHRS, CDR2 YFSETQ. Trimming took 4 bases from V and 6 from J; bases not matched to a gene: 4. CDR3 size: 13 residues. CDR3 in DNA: TGCGCCAGCAGCCCTACAGGGGCCAATGAGCAGTTCTTC. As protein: CASSPTGANEQFF.

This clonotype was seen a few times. CDR3 amino acids: CASSTRTGEDFSGNTIYF. In DNA, the CDR3 is TGTGCCAGCAGCACACGGACAGGGGAGGACTTCTCTGGAAACACCATATATTTT. The V gene is TRBV7-9, the J gene TRBJ1-3; 9 bases agree with TRBD1. Germline assignment: CDR1 SEHNR and CDR2 FQNEAQ (reference sequence). This CDR3 has 18 amino acids. V was clipped by 5 bases and J by 0 bases; unmatched bases: 11.

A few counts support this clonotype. In DNA, the CDR3 is TGTGCCAGCAGTACAGACAGGGGTCGGGGAGAGACCCAGTACTTC. As protein: CASSTDRGRGETQYF. The J gene is TRBJ2-5, the V gene TRBV6-1, with 8 bases that match TRBD1. This CDR3 spans 15 amino acids. Per the germline V gene, CDR1 is MNHNS and CDR2 is SASEGT. Trimming at V came to 5 bases and at J to 4 bases, leaving 9 bases not matched to a gene.

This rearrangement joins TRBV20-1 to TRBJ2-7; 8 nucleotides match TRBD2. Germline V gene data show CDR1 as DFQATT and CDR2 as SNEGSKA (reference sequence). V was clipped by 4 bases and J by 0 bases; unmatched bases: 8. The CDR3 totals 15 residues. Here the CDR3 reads CSANKRGRSSYEQYV. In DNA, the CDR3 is TGCAGTGCTAACAAGCGGGGGAGGAGCTCCTACGAGCAGTACGTC.

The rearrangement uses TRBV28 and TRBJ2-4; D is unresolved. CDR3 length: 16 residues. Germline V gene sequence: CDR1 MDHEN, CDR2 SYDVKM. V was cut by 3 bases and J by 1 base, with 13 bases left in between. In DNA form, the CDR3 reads TGTGCCAGCAGTTTCCGTGAAGGTCTGGCCAAAAACATTCAGTACTTC. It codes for CASSFREGLAKNIQYF.

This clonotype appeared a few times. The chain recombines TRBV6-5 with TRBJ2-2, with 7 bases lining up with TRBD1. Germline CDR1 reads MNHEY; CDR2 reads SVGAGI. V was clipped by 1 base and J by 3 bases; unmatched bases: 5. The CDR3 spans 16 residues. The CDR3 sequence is CASSYYRDSYTGELFF. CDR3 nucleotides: TGTGCCAGCAGTTACTATCGGGACAGTTACACCGGGGAGCTGTTTTTT.

The DNA of the CDR3 is TGTGCCAGTAGTATGGGACAGGGTAATTCACCCCTCCACTTT. Protein: CASSMGQGNSPLHF. This rearrangement joins TRBV19 to TRBJ1-6; 9 bases are a match to TRBD1. The CDR3 extends over 14 amino acids. The germline gives CDR1 LNHDA, CDR2 SQIVND (reference sequence). Unmatched junction bases numbered 0, after V lost 3 bases and J lost 6 bases.

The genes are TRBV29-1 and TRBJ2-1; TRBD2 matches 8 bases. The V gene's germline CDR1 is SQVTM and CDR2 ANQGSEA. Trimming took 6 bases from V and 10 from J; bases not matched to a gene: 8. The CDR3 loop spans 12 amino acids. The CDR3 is CSVSTGLGEQFF. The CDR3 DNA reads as TGCAGCGTATCTACGGGACTAGGAGAGCAGTTCTTC.

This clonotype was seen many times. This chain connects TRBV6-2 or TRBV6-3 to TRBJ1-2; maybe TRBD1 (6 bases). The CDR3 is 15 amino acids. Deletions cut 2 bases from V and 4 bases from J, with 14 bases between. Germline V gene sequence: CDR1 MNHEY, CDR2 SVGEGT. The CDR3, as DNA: TGTGCCAGCAGTTACACCATTGGACAGCCCTATGGCTACACCTTC. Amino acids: CASSYTIGQPYGYTF.

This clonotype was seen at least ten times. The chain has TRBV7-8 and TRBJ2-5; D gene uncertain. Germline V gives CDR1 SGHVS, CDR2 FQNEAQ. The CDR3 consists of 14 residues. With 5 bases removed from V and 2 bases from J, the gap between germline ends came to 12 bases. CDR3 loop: CASSPVVRQETQYF. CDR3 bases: TGTGCCAGCAGCCCAGTGGTCCGGCAAGAGACCCAGTACTTC.

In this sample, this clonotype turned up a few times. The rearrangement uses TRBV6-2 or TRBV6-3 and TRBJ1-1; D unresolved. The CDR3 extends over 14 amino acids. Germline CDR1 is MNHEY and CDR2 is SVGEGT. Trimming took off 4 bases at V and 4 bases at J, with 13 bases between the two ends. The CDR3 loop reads CASSFGIYSTEAFF. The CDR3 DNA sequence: TGTGCCAGCAGTTTCGGTATTTACAGCACTGAAGCTTTCTTT.

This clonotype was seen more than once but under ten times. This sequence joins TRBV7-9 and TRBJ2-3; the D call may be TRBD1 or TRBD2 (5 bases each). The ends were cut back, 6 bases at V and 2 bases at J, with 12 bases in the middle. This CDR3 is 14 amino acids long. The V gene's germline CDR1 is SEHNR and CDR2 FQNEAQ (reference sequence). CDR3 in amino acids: CASSWDGPTDTQYF. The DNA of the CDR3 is TGTGCCAGCAGTTGGGACGGACCCACAGATACGCAGTATTTT.

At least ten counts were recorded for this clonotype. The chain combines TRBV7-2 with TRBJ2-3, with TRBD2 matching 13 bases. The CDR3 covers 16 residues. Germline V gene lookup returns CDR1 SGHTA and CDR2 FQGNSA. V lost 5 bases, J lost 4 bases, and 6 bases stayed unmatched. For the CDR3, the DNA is TGTGCCAGCAGCCGACGGACTAGCGGGGGAGCAGATACGCAGTATTTT. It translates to CASSRRTSGGADTQYF.

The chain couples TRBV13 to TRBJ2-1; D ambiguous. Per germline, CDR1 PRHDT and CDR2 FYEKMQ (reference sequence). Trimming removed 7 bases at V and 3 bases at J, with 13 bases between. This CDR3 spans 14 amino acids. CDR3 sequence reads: CASTDGNVYNEQFF. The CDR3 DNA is TGTGCCAGCACGGATGGGAACGTCTACAATGAGCAGTTCTTC.

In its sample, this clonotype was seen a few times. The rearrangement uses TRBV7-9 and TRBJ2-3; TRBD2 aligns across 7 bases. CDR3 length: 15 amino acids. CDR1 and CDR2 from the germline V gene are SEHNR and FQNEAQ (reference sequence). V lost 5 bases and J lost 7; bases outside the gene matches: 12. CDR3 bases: TGTGCCAGCAGCCCCCCCTTTGGGGACTATCATACGCAGTATTTT. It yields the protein CASSPPFGDYHTQYF.

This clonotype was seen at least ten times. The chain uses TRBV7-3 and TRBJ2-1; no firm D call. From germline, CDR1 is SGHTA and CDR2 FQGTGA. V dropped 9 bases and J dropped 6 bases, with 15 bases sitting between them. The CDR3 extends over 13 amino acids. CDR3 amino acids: CARIKFLGNEQFF. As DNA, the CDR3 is TGTGCCAGGATCAAATTCCTTGGCAATGAGCAGTTCTTC.

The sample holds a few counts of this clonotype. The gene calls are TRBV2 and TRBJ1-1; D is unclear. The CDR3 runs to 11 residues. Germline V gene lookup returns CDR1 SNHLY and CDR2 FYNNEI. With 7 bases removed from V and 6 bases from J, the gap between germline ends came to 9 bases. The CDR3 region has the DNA TGTGCCAGCAAAGGGCGGGCTGAAGCTTTCTTT. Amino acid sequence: CASKGRAEAFF. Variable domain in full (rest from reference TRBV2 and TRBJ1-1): EPEVTQTPSHQVTQMGQEVILRCVPISNHLYFYWYRQILGQKVEFLVSFYNNEISEKSEIFDDQFSVERPDGSNFTLKIRSTKLEDSAMYFCASKGRAEAFFGQGTRLTVV.

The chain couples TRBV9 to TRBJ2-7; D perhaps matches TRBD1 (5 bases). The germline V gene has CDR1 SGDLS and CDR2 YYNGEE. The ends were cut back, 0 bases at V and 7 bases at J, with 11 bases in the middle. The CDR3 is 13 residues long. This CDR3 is CASSVGTIGEQYV. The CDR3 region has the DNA TGTGCCAGCAGCGTAGGGACAATCGGGGAGCAGTACGTC.

In DNA, the CDR3 is TGTGCCAGCAGTTTCCCGACAGGGCCCATGAACACTGAAGCTTTCTTT. Its protein is CASSFPTGPMNTEAFF. The rearrangement links TRBV6-2 or TRBV6-3 to TRBJ1-1; 7 nucleotides align to TRBD1. Germline CDR1 MNHEY, CDR2 SVGEGT. V dropped 4 bases and J dropped 0; count of bases not matched to a gene: 8. CDR3 length equals 16 residues.

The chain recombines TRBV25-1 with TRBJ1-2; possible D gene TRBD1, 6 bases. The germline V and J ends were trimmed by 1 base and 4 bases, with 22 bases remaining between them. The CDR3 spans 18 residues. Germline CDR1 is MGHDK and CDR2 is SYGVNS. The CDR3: CASSEFVSQGTDPYGYTF. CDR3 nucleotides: TGTGCCAGCAGTGAATTTGTTAGTCAGGGGACGGACCCCTATGGCTACACCTTC.